These 18 T cell receptor beta chains were sequenced from one sample in a study of blood T cell repertoires in COVID-19. The method was immunoSEQ multiplex PCR; TCRdb's version includes in-frame clones alone and lacks a portion of them. The data hold roughly 150,000 clones, with 80% observed a single time. The sequenced material came from PBMCs or T cells enriched from blood (not recorded which). All receptors derive from a woman aged 60-75 years who had recovered from COVID-19.

The chain employs TRBV14 and TRBJ1-1, with D unclear. The CDR3 has 13 residues. Germline lookup yields CDR1 SGHDN and CDR2 FVKESK. V lost 1 base and J lost 11, with 14 bases in between. DNA of the CDR3: TGTGCCAGCAGCCAAGGTGTATTCGGGTTTGCTTTCTTT. Translation gives CASSQGVFGFAFF.

In DNA, the CDR3 is TGTGCCACCAGTGACCGGACACTAAACTATGGCTACACCTTC. Residues: CATSDRTLNYGYTF. The chain employs TRBV24-1 and TRBJ1-2, with a weak D call TRBD1 (5 bases). V lost 4 bases, J lost 2 bases, and 10 bases lay in between. Germline CDR1 reads KGHDR; CDR2 reads SFDVKD. The CDR3 totals 14 residues.

V and J are TRBV11-2 and TRBJ1-6; TRBD1 agrees at 8 bases. Germline lookup yields CDR1 SGHAT and CDR2 FQNNGV. V was pared by 5 bases and J by 7 bases, with 7 bases of the junction left unmatched. The CDR3 is 15 amino acids. In nucleotides, the CDR3 is TGTGCCAGCAGCCGCGCGGGACAGGCAAATTCACCCCTCCACTTT. Protein: CASSRAGQANSPLHF.

This clone has just one count. This chain's CDR3 is CASRIDRAYEQYF. CDR3 in DNA: TGTGCCAGCAGGATCGACAGGGCCTACGAGCAGTACTTC. The rearrangement joins TRBV12-3 or TRBV12-4 to TRBJ2-7, with 7 bases aligning to TRBD1. V lost 6 bases and J lost 2; bases outside the gene matches: 4. The CDR3 is 13 residues long.

The chain links TRBV5-4 to TRBJ2-7, with 7 nucleotides matching TRBD1. CDR1 SGHNT and CDR2 YYREEE come from the germline V gene (reference sequence). The CDR3 has 17 amino acids. V shed 4 bases and J 4 bases; nucleotides not matched to a gene: 17. The CDR3 nucleotides read TGTGCCAGCAGCCTAGCCGAGACAGGGCGCGGCGGATACGAGCAGTACTTC. It is translated as CASSLAETGRGGYEQYF.

The CDR3 DNA is TGCGCCAGCAGTCATATTACAGGGGGCTATGGCTACACCTTC. Translating it yields CASSHITGGYGYTF. The J gene is TRBJ1-2, the V gene TRBV4-1, with TRBD1 identical over 8 bases. The CDR3 contains 14 residues. Germline lookup yields CDR1 MGHRA and CDR2 YSYEKL. Trimming at V came to 6 bases and at J to 4 bases, leaving 7 bases not matched to a gene.

This clone has a single count. Other DNA sequences in the same sample also yield this CDR3. The chain carries TRBV5-1 and TRBJ2-3, with 11 nucleotides matching TRBD1. Germline V gene data show CDR1 as SGHRS and CDR2 as YFSETQ. CDR3 length: 15 residues. V shed 0 bases, J shed 4 bases, and the junction held 1 base outside the gene matches. CDR3 in amino acids: CASSLGDRGSDTQYF. Written as DNA, the CDR3 is TGCGCCAGCAGCTTGGGGGACAGGGGGTCAGATACGCAGTATTTT.

The rearrangement links TRBV6-1 to TRBJ1-5, with D hard to call. This CDR3 comprises 13 residues. CDR1 MNHNS and CDR2 SASEGT come from the germline V gene. V dropped 2 bases and J dropped 7 bases, with 9 bases sitting between them. The chain's CDR3 is CASSEISEQPQHF. In nucleotides, the CDR3 is TGTGCCAGCAGTGAAATTTCGGAGCAGCCCCAGCATTTT.

The genes are TRBV7-3 and TRBJ1-1; D gene unclear. The germline gives CDR1 SGHTA, CDR2 FQGTGA. The length of the CDR3 is 13 residues. V was clipped by 5 bases and J by 4 bases, with 11 bases between them. The chain's CDR3 is CASSQDRGTEAFF. CDR3 DNA: TGTGCCAGCAGCCAGGACCGGGGCACTGAAGCTTTCTTT.

The rearrangement links TRBV11-2 to TRBJ2-5, with 12 bases identical to TRBD1. V shed 5 bases and J 4 bases; nucleotides not matched to a gene: 8. This CDR3 has 16 amino acids. From germline, CDR1 is SGHAT and CDR2 FQNNGV. CDR3 sequence reads: CASSASGTGGGETQYF. The DNA for the CDR3 is TGTGCCAGCAGCGCCTCCGGGACAGGGGGCGGAGAGACCCAGTACTTC.

The count of this clone is one. The V gene is TRBV15, the J gene TRBJ1-6, with TRBD1 matching over 7 bases. The CDR3 spans 17 residues. J was trimmed by 7 bases and V by 6 bases; bases with no gene match: 15. CDR1 and CDR2 (germline): LNHNV, YYDKDF (reference sequence). The CDR3 sequence: CATRTRAGQDLNSPLHF. CDR3 DNA sequence: TGTGCCACCAGAACACGCGCAGGACAGGACCTAAATTCACCCCTCCACTTT.

The gene calls are TRBV4-2 and TRBJ1-3, with a weak D call TRBD1 (5 bases). CDR1 LGHNA and CDR2 YNFKEQ come from the germline V gene. V gave up 1 base and J gave up 3 bases, with 10 bases separating them. The CDR3 sequence is 15 residues long. The CDR3 region has the DNA TGTGCCAGCAGCCAAGCCCAGGGAATTGGAAACACCATATATTTT. This gives the protein CASSQAQGIGNTIYF.

The chain has TRBV24-1 and TRBJ2-5; TRBD1 might be the D (5 bases). Looked up from germline, CDR1 is KGHDR and CDR2 is SFDVKD. V was trimmed by 0 bases and J by 3 bases, leaving 25 bases between them. The CDR3 runs to 20 residues. The CDR3 DNA sequence: TGTGCCACCAGTGATTTGAGGGCTACAGGTTCCGGGCACCCCAAAGAGACCCAGTACTTC. Residues: CATSDLRATGSGHPKETQYF.

This clone was observed a few times. The chain employs TRBV5-4 and TRBJ1-2, with D perhaps matching TRBD1 (5 bases). Deletions cut 0 bases from V and 1 base from J, with 10 bases between. This CDR3 is 15 amino acids long. CDR1 is SGHNT, CDR2 YYREEE, per germline (reference sequence). The CDR3 protein is CASSLEQDFNYGYTF. Written as DNA, the CDR3 is TGTGCCAGCAGCTTGGAACAGGATTTTAACTATGGCTACACCTTC.

This chain links TRBV9 with TRBJ1-4; no clear D. V was trimmed by 0 bases and J by 3 bases, leaving 15 bases between them. In germline, CDR1 is SGDLS, CDR2 YYNGEE. There are 17 residues in the CDR3. This chain's CDR3 is CASSVGNGMGANEKLFF. The CDR3 nucleotides read TGTGCCAGCAGCGTAGGAAACGGGATGGGTGCTAATGAAAAACTGTTTTTT.

This sequence joins TRBV30 and TRBJ1-6; 7 bases are shared with TRBD1. Germline V lookup: CDR1 GTSNPN, CDR2 SVGIG (reference sequence). J was trimmed by 7 bases and V by 0 bases; bases with no gene match: 3. The CDR3 sequence is 14 residues long. The CDR3 DNA reads TGTGCCTGGAGTGTGGGACAGAAGAATTCACCCCTCCACTTT. Protein: CAWSVGQKNSPLHF.

The genes are TRBV2 and TRBJ2-7; TRBD1 might be the D (6 bases). CDR3 size: 15 residues. V was trimmed by 6 bases and J by 2 bases, leaving 17 bases between them. CDR1 and CDR2 (germline): SNHLY, FYNNEI. CDR3: CASRFTRGPTYEQYF. As DNA, the CDR3 is TGTGCCAGCAGGTTCACCAGGGGCCCCACCTACGAGCAGTACTTC.

The chain is built from TRBV5-1 and TRBJ1-1; 7 nucleotides align to TRBD1. Germline V lookup: CDR1 SGHRS, CDR2 YFSETQ. This CDR3 has 16 amino acids. J gave up 7 bases and V 0 bases, and 12 bases lay outside the gene matches. CDR3 nucleotide sequence: TGCGCCAGCAGCTTGGAATACAGGGACTCAGGGGGTGAAGCTTTCTTT. It specifies CASSLEYRDSGGEAFF.